Listed below are T cell receptor beta chains from one sample, sequenced in a study of cytomegalovirus exposure and HLA in healthy donors. TCRdb's copy holds only in-frame clones and misses some; the assay was immunoSEQ multiplex PCR. The sample yields more than 150,000 clones, around 80% seen once. The sequencing sample was made of PBMCs. Receptor source: a woman aged 25 to 39 in good health and CMV-seropositive. CDR3s include the opening cysteine and the closing phenylalanine or tryptophan. D genes are given only for firm matches. Clone size is shown for a subset of rows, as once, few, many or a class of expanded clone.

abundance: NA; j_gene: TRBJ2-2; v_gene: TRBV6-5; d_gene: TRBD2; CDR3nt: TGTGCCAGCACCCGGGGGGGCAAAAACACCGGGGAGCTGTTTTTT; CDR3aa: CASTRGGKNTGELFF
abundance: NA; j_gene: TRBJ1-5; v_gene: TRBV7-6; d_gene: NA; CDR3nt: TGTGCCAGCAGCTTAGCGTTCGGTAATCAGCCCCAGCATTTT; CDR3aa: CASSLAFGNQPQHF
abundance: NA; j_gene: TRBJ2-7; v_gene: TRBV7-8; d_gene: NA; CDR3nt: TGTGCCAGCAGCTCACAAACCGAGGGTTACGAGCAGTACTTC; CDR3aa: CASSSQTEGYEQYF
abundance: NA; j_gene: TRBJ1-6; v_gene: TRBV6-1; d_gene: TRBD1; CDR3nt: TGTGCCAGCACCAGACAGGGAGGTAATTCACCCCTCCACTTT; CDR3aa: CASTRQGGNSPLHF
abundance: NA; j_gene: TRBJ1-2; v_gene: TRBV11-2; d_gene: NA; CDR3nt: TGTGCCAGCAGCCTCGGACAGTACTATGGCTACACCTTC; CDR3aa: CASSLGQYYGYTF
abundance: NA; j_gene: TRBJ1-2; v_gene: TRBV28; d_gene: TRBD1; CDR3nt: TGTGCCTGCATCTCTGGACAGGAAGATGGCTACACCTTC; CDR3aa: CACISGQEDGYTF
abundance: once; j_gene: TRBJ1-5; v_gene: TRBV11-3; d_gene: NA; CDR3nt: TGTGCCAGCAGCTTAATTACGGCCCAGCATTTT; CDR3aa: CASSLITAQHF
abundance: NA; j_gene: TRBJ1-6; v_gene: TRBV9; d_gene: NA; CDR3nt: TGTGCCAGCAGCGTCTCGGGAGATAATTCACCCCTCCACTTT; CDR3aa: CASSVSGDNSPLHF
abundance: once; j_gene: TRBJ1-2; v_gene: TRBV7-9; d_gene: NA; CDR3nt: TGTTCCAGCAGCTTAGCGGGGGGAGAGGGTTATGGCTACACCTTC; CDR3aa: CSSSLAGGEGYGYTF
abundance: NA; j_gene: TRBJ2-1; v_gene: TRBV4-3; d_gene: TRBD2; CDR3nt: TGCGCCAGCAGCCATCGAGCCGGGACGGGAGGCTCGAATGAGCAGTTCTTC; CDR3aa: CASSHRAGTGGSNEQFF
abundance: NA; j_gene: TRBJ1-1; v_gene: TRBV6-5; d_gene: NA; CDR3nt: TGTGCCAGCAGGGCGGTACGCATGAACACTGAAGCTTTCTTT; CDR3aa: CASRAVRMNTEAFF
abundance: NA; j_gene: TRBJ2-1; v_gene: TRBV7-9; d_gene: TRBD1; CDR3nt: TGTGCCAGCAGCTTGTGGGACAGGGGGGTCGCCACATCGAATGAGCAGTTCTTC; CDR3aa: CASSLWDRGVATSNEQFF
abundance: NA; j_gene: TRBJ1-3; v_gene: TRBV7-9; d_gene: NA; CDR3nt: TGTGCCAGCAGCTCCGAGGGTGCTCCTGGAAACACCATATATTTT; CDR3aa: CASSSEGAPGNTIYF
abundance: NA; j_gene: TRBJ2-7; v_gene: TRBV5-1; d_gene: TRBD1; CDR3nt: TGCGCCAGCAGCCCGAGGGACAGTTCCTACGAGCAGTACTTC; CDR3aa: CASSPRDSSYEQYF
abundance: NA; j_gene: TRBJ2-7; v_gene: TRBV7-2; d_gene: TRBD1; CDR3nt: TGTGCCAGCAGCCTACAGGGGTACGAGCAGTACTTC; CDR3aa: CASSLQGYEQYF
abundance: NA; j_gene: TRBJ2-3; v_gene: TRBV9; d_gene: NA; CDR3nt: TGTGCCAGCAGCGAAGCCTACACAGATACGCAGTATTTT; CDR3aa: CASSEAYTDTQYF
abundance: NA; j_gene: TRBJ2-7; v_gene: TRBV2; d_gene: NA; CDR3nt: TGTGCCAGCAGTAGGGGGTACGAGCAGTACTTC; CDR3aa: CASSRGYEQYF
abundance: NA; j_gene: TRBJ2-3; v_gene: TRBV30; d_gene: TRBD2; CDR3nt: TGTGCCTGGACCCAAGCGGGGGGCGGTTCAGATACGCAGTATTTT; CDR3aa: CAWTQAGGGSDTQYF
abundance: NA; j_gene: TRBJ2-7; v_gene: TRBV6-5; d_gene: NA; CDR3nt: TGTGCCAGCAGTTACTCGGGGCTGGGGTACGAGCAGTACTTC; CDR3aa: CASSYSGLGYEQYF
abundance: NA; j_gene: TRBJ2-5; v_gene: TRBV15; d_gene: TRBD1; CDR3nt: TGTGCCACCAGCAGAGATAGGGACAGGGGGCGTCAAGAGACCCAGTACTTC; CDR3aa: CATSRDRDRGRQETQYF
abundance: NA; j_gene: TRBJ1-5; v_gene: TRBV11-1; d_gene: TRBD1; CDR3nt: TGTGCCAGCACCCGACAGGGGTTGAGGAAAAATCAGCCCCAGCATTTT; CDR3aa: CASTRQGLRKNQPQHF
abundance: few; j_gene: TRBJ2-5; v_gene: TRBV11-2; d_gene: NA; CDR3nt: TGTGCCAGCAGCTTAGTACAAGAGACCCAGTACTTC; CDR3aa: CASSLVQETQYF
abundance: NA; j_gene: TRBJ2-5; v_gene: TRBV28; d_gene: NA; CDR3nt: TGTGCCAGCACCTTTAGAGAGACCCAGTACTTC; CDR3aa: CASTFRETQYF
abundance: NA; j_gene: TRBJ2-7; v_gene: TRBV7-2; d_gene: NA; CDR3nt: TGTGCCAGCAGCCTCCGGGACACCTACTACGAGCAGTACTTC; CDR3aa: CASSLRDTYYEQYF
abundance: once; j_gene: TRBJ2-7; v_gene: TRBV9; d_gene: TRBD2; CDR3nt: TGTGCCAGCAGCGCCCCGGCGGTGGAACGGGGGGATTACGAGCAGTACTTC; CDR3aa: CASSAPAVERGDYEQYF
abundance: NA; j_gene: TRBJ2-7; v_gene: TRBV9; d_gene: TRBD1; CDR3nt: TGTGCCAGCAGCGTGGAGACAGGGACCGGGAAGCAGTACTTC; CDR3aa: CASSVETGTGKQYF
abundance: NA; j_gene: TRBJ2-5; v_gene: TRBV2; d_gene: TRBD2; CDR3nt: TGTGCCAGCAGACGGCTAGCGGGGCCCAAGATAACCCAGTACTTC; CDR3aa: CASRRLAGPKITQYF
abundance: NA; j_gene: TRBJ1-4; v_gene: TRBV10-1; d_gene: TRBD1; CDR3nt: TGCGCCAGCAGCACAGGGGATAATGAAAAACTGTTTTTT; CDR3aa: CASSTGDNEKLFF
abundance: NA; j_gene: TRBJ1-5; v_gene: TRBV7-2; d_gene: NA; CDR3nt: TGTGCCAGCAGCTTAGGCGGAGTTAATCAGCCCCAGCATTTT; CDR3aa: CASSLGGVNQPQHF
abundance: NA; j_gene: TRBJ1-4; v_gene: TRBV29-1; d_gene: TRBD1; CDR3nt: TGCAGCGGCCGGGGAGGTGGGACAGGGGGCCTAGAATTTTTT; CDR3aa: CSGRGGGTGGLEFF
abundance: few; j_gene: TRBJ1-5; v_gene: TRBV7-9; d_gene: NA; CDR3nt: TGTGCCAGCAGCCTCAAGGGGTCGAATCAGCCCCAGCATTTT; CDR3aa: CASSLKGSNQPQHF
abundance: NA; j_gene: TRBJ1-3; v_gene: TRBV7-9; d_gene: NA; CDR3nt: TGTGCCAGCAGCTTAGGGGGGGGAGGGGTATTTTCTGGAAACACCATATATTTT; CDR3aa: CASSLGGGGVFSGNTIYF
abundance: NA; j_gene: TRBJ1-3; v_gene: TRBV19; d_gene: TRBD1; CDR3nt: TGTGCCAGTATGAACAGGGGATCTGGAAACACCATATATTTT; CDR3aa: CASMNRGSGNTIYF
abundance: NA; j_gene: TRBJ2-7; v_gene: TRBV5-8; d_gene: NA; CDR3nt: TGTGCCAGCAGCTTGGGGCCGGGACAATCTTACGAGCAGTACTTC; CDR3aa: CASSLGPGQSYEQYF
abundance: NA; j_gene: TRBJ2-5; v_gene: TRBV7-2; d_gene: TRBD1; CDR3nt: TGTGCCAGCAGCCGGGACAGGACGGCCCAGTACTTC; CDR3aa: CASSRDRTAQYF
abundance: NA; j_gene: TRBJ2-7; v_gene: TRBV4-2; d_gene: TRBD2; CDR3nt: TGTGCCAGCAGCCAAGACTCCCGGACTAGCGGGATGGTCTCCTACGAGCAGTACTTC; CDR3aa: CASSQDSRTSGMVSYEQYF
abundance: NA; j_gene: TRBJ1-1; v_gene: TRBV12-5; d_gene: NA; CDR3nt: TGTGCTAGTGTCATACAGGGGAACACTGAAGCTTTCTTT; CDR3aa: CASVIQGNTEAFF
abundance: NA; j_gene: TRBJ2-3; v_gene: TRBV10-3; d_gene: TRBD1; CDR3nt: TGTGCCACTTCCGGACAGGGGGCTAGAGATACGCAGTATTTT; CDR3aa: CATSGQGARDTQYF
abundance: NA; j_gene: TRBJ2-4; v_gene: TRBV20-1; d_gene: NA; CDR3nt: TGCAGTGCCTCGGGTTTATCGAAATACTTC; CDR3aa: CSASGLSKYF
abundance: NA; j_gene: TRBJ2-1; v_gene: TRBV30; d_gene: TRBD1; CDR3nt: TGTGCCTGGAGCGTGCCTACAGGGGGCGAATACAATGAGCAGTTCTTC; CDR3aa: CAWSVPTGGEYNEQFF
abundance: NA; j_gene: TRBJ2-7; v_gene: TRBV13; d_gene: TRBD1; CDR3nt: TGTGCCAGCAGCTTGGGTTCGAGGGGGCGCCCCAACGAGCAGTACTTC; CDR3aa: CASSLGSRGRPNEQYF
abundance: NA; j_gene: TRBJ2-5; v_gene: TRBV4-3; d_gene: NA; CDR3nt: TGCGCCAGCAGCCTCGCTCCTGTATCCTACCCACAAGAGACCCAGTACTTC; CDR3aa: CASSLAPVSYPQETQYF
abundance: NA; j_gene: TRBJ2-3; v_gene: TRBV11-2; d_gene: TRBD2; CDR3nt: TGTGCCAGCAGCTTCGGCGGGGGGGCCAAAGATACGCAGTATTTT; CDR3aa: CASSFGGGAKDTQYF
abundance: NA; j_gene: TRBJ1-2; v_gene: TRBV5-4; d_gene: NA; CDR3nt: TGTGCCAGCAGCTTAGTGTCGGTAAACTATGGCTACACCTTC; CDR3aa: CASSLVSVNYGYTF
abundance: NA; j_gene: TRBJ2-1; v_gene: TRBV28; d_gene: NA; CDR3nt: TGTGCCAGCAGTACCCTCCAGGTTGTGGATGAGCAGTTCTTC; CDR3aa: CASSTLQVVDEQFF
abundance: NA; j_gene: TRBJ1-3; v_gene: TRBV4-3; d_gene: NA; CDR3nt: TGCGCCAGCAGCCAGAGAGTCTCTGGAAACACCATATATTTT; CDR3aa: CASSQRVSGNTIYF
abundance: NA; j_gene: TRBJ2-1; v_gene: TRBV4-3; d_gene: TRBD2; CDR3nt: TGCGCCAGCAGCCAAGATCCCCACAGGAGCGGGGGCTACAATGAGCAGTTCTTC; CDR3aa: CASSQDPHRSGGYNEQFF
abundance: NA; j_gene: TRBJ2-7; v_gene: TRBV4-2; d_gene: TRBD1; CDR3nt: TGTGCCAGCAGCCAAGGGGACCTCCGGGACAGGGGGTACGAGCAGTACTTC; CDR3aa: CASSQGDLRDRGYEQYF